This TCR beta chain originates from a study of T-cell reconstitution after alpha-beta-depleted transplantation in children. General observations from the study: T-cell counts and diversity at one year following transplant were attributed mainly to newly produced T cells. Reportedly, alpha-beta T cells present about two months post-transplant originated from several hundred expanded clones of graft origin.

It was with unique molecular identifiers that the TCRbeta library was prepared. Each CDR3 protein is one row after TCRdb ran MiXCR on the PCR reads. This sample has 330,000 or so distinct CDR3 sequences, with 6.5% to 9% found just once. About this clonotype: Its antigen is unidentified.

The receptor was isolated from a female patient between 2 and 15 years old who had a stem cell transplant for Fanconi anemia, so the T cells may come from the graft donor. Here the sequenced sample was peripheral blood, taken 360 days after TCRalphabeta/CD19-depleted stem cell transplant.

CDR3 in DNA: TGTGCCAGCAGCTTAGATCATTGGGGGGGCATGAACACTGAAGCTTTCTTT. Amino acid sequence: CASSLDHWGGMNTEAFF. The chain employs TRBV11-2 and TRBJ1-1; a weak D match, TRBD1 (6 bases). Germline-derived CDR1 and CDR2 are SGHAT and FQNNGV. Trimming cost V 0 bases and J 0 bases, with 14 bases left between them. The CDR3 consists of 17 residues. Together with reference TRBV11-2 and TRBJ1-1, the CDR3 gives the full variable domain: EAGVAQSPRYKIIEKRQSVAFWCNPISGHATLYWYQQILGQGPKLLIQFQNNGVVDDSQLPKDRFSAERLKGVDSTLKIQPAKLEDSAVYLCASSLDHWGGMNTEAFFGQGTRLTVV.